This T cell receptor beta chain was found in a study of CD8 T cells in Susac syndrome (dated by TCRdb to about 2019). For context, the study as a whole: Repertoire sequencing was used to test whether CD8+ T cell activation and differentiation in Susac syndrome was antigen driven. Clonality of the CD8+ T cell repertoire was compared between about a dozen healthy donors, approximately 14 Susac syndrome patients and roughly 16 multiple sclerosis patients. Overall study outcomes, separate from this receptor: The study acknowledged that relatively few individuals were included in the TCR sequencing and HLA analysis.

The CDR3 covers 14 residues, taking in both the cysteine and the phenylalanine. Of all the DNA, just the CDR3 is kept, 42 bases in frame from base 1. At the junction V is shortened by 2 bases and J by 4 bases, with 11 bases in between. According to the germline V gene, CDR1 reads MRHNA and CDR2 reads SNTAGT. Peripheral blood CD8+ and CD4+ T cells from healthy donors, Susac syndrome patients and multiple sclerosis patients were profiled using high-throughput TCR beta sequencing. The multiple sclerosis controls were treatment-naive patients whose relapsing-remitting disease, either stable or active, fulfilled the revised McDonald criteria. CD8+ TEMRA cells were enriched by FACS, while bulk CD8+ and CD4+ T cells were purified by magnetic negative isolation. Blood was collected in EDTA tubes and processed within 24 hours, with PBMCs isolated through density gradient centrifugation. PBMCs intended for TCR sequencing were frozen in liquid nitrogen and were later thawed in a 37 degrees C water bath. Purity of sorted or isolated CD4+, CD8+ and CD8+ TEMRA cells was at least 90%.

RNA was extracted with the RNeasy kit and roughly 0.45 to 1 ug was reverse transcribed using random hexamers. The immunoSEQ multiplex PCR assay, covering 54 Vbeta and 13 Jbeta segments, was used to amplify TCR beta CDR3 regions. PCR amplification bias was corrected using a synthetic template baseline for primer optimization and computational correction. Per the original workflow: Reads were annotated to V, D and J genes according to IMGT and were analyzed with immunoSEQ Analyzer, with only productive sequences retained. Clonality was calculated as one minus the Shannon entropy normalized by log2 of the number of productive unique sequences. Public and private clones were assessed among the 100 most prevalent clones of each patient and control. A clone was defined as Susac-specific if it was absent from the healthy and MS cohorts, from around 960 published viral clones and from other ImmuneACCESS disease sequences. TCRdb reran the public reads through fastp at Q25 and MiXCR, keeping productive beta chains. Every distinct CDR3 protein forms one entry, paired with its most common genes and DNA. It is TCRdb's table, rather than the study itself, that gives the V and J calls and clone size. A total of about 300,000 distinct CDR3 sequences appear in this sample, roughly 85% of them only once. The leading ten clones occupy 0.21% of the sample.

Turning to this clonotype: The antigen it recognizes is unknown. No base-level quality is on record; no much larger clone is a single base apart.

The receptor comes from a human donor with multiple sclerosis. The sequenced material came from CD8+ T cells from PBMCs. This chain joins TRBV6-4 to TRBJ1-1; the D gene is not confidently resolved. The CDR3 reads CASSDPSLGTEAFF. The base sequence is TGTGCCAGCAGTGACCCGAGTCTAGGCACTGAAGCTTTCTTT.